These T cell receptor beta chains were read from a single sample in a study of cytotoxic CD8 clonotypes in ibrutinib-treated CLL. The method was immunoSEQ multiplex PCR; TCRdb's version includes in-frame clones alone and lacks a portion of them. The sample holds around 250,000 clones; 70% are singletons and the top ten take roughly 15%. Sequencing was performed on PBMCs, taken after 24 months of ibrutinib treatment. The origin of the receptors is a human donor with chronic lymphocytic leukemia. CDR3s include the opening cysteine and the closing phenylalanine or tryptophan. The order of the fields is J gene, V gene, clone size, D gene, CDR3 protein, CDR3 DNA. The D gene is left open where the match is weak. Clone size is shown for a subset of rows, as once, few, many or a class of expanded clone.

>TRBJ2-1|TRBV29-1|NA|NA
CSVTGQSLNEQFF
TGCAGCGTCACTGGACAGAGCCTCAATGAGCAGTTCTTC
>TRBJ2-5|TRBV28|NA|TRBD2
CASISGGAETQYF
TGTGCCAGCATTAGCGGGGGGGCGGAGACCCAGTACTTC
>TRBJ2-5|TRBV7-9|NA|NA
CASSLARRETQYF
TGTGCCAGCAGCTTAGCCAGGCGGGAGACCCAGTACTTC
>TRBJ2-3|TRBV7-2|NA|TRBD2
CASSLGLAGPFTDTQYF
TGTGCCAGCAGCTTAGGCCTAGCGGGCCCGTTTACAGATACGCAGTATTTT
>TRBJ1-3|TRBV29-1|NA|NA
CSVAGQTQGNTIYF
TGCAGCGTAGCAGGACAGACGCAAGGAAACACCATATATTTT
>TRBJ2-1|TRBV29-1|NA|NA
CSVDGGTYNEQFF
TGCAGCGTAGACGGAGGCACCTACAATGAGCAGTTCTTC
>TRBJ2-1|TRBV10-3|NA|TRBD2
CAIGTSGDNEQFF
TGTGCCATCGGGACTAGCGGTGACAATGAGCAGTTCTTC
>TRBJ2-2|TRBV7-6|few|NA
CAIQPGELFF
TGTGCCATCCAACCCGGGGAGCTGTTTTTT
>TRBJ1-5|TRBV2|NA|NA
CASMRDGNQPQHF
TGTGCCAGCATGCGGGACGGCAATCAGCCCCAGCATTTT
>TRBJ2-3|TRBV9|NA|TRBD1
CASSVTGGRADTQYF
TGTGCCAGCAGCGTAACAGGGGGAAGGGCAGATACGCAGTATTTT
>TRBJ2-7|TRBV28|NA|TRBD2
CASSPVTSGAYEQYF
TGTGCCAGCAGTCCCGTGACTAGCGGGGCCTACGAGCAGTACTTC
>TRBJ2-5|TRBV6-5|NA|TRBD2
CASSSLRLAEEETQYF
TGTGCCAGCAGTTCCCTGAGACTAGCGGAGGAAGAGACCCAGTACTTC
>TRBJ2-3|TRBV19|few|TRBD2
CASSAGLAGTDTQYF
TGTGCCAGTAGTGCGGGACTAGCGGGAACAGATACGCAGTATTTT
>TRBJ1-1|TRBV7-8|few|NA
CASSSRQNTEAFF
TGTGCCAGCAGCTCACGACAGAACACTGAAGCTTTCTTT
>TRBJ2-3|TRBV7-2|NA|NA
CAWTAASSTDTQYF
TGTGCCTGGACGGCAGCTTCTAGCACAGATACGCAGTATTTT
>TRBJ2-1|TRBV11-2|NA|NA
CASSLRAASSYNEQFF
TGTGCCAGCAGCCTGAGGGCAGCGAGCTCCTACAATGAGCAGTTCTTC
>TRBJ2-5|TRBV7-8|NA|NA
CASSFRFQETQYF
TGTGCCAGCAGCTTCCGGTTCCAAGAGACCCAGTACTTC
>TRBJ1-2|TRBV29-1|NA|NA
CSVAGSAYGYTF
TGCAGCGTTGCAGGCAGCGCATATGGCTACACCTTC
>TRBJ2-4|TRBV7-9|NA|TRBD2
CASSPPRGVGKNIQYF
TGTGCCAGCAGCCCCCCTCGGGGGGTGGGCAAAAACATTCAGTACTTC
>TRBJ1-2|TRBV18|few|NA
CASSRSIDGYTF
TGTGCCAGCTCACGATCAATCGATGGCTACACCTTC
>TRBJ1-1|TRBV2|NA|TRBD1
CASRRDREWTEAFF
TGTGCCAGCAGGCGGGACAGGGAATGGACTGAAGCTTTCTTT
>TRBJ1-1|TRBV9|once|NA
CASSVEVDTEAFF
TGTGCCAGCAGCGTAGAGGTAGACACTGAAGCTTTCTTT
>TRBJ2-1|TRBV29-1|NA|NA
CSVPGTEQFF
TGCAGCGTCCCAGGGACTGAGCAGTTCTTC
>TRBJ2-2|TRBV5-4|few|TRBD2
CASSGLAGEERTVFF
TGTGCCAGCAGTGGGCTAGCGGGGGAAGAGAGGACGGTGTTTTTT
>TRBJ1-1|TRBV2|NA|NA
CASQTANTEAFF
TGTGCCAGCCAGACAGCTAACACTGAAGCTTTCTTT
>TRBJ2-2|TRBV4-1|NA|TRBD2
CASSQGASGANTGELFF
TGCGCCAGCAGCCAAGGTGCTAGCGGCGCGAACACCGGGGAGCTGTTTTTT
>TRBJ2-1|TRBV13|NA|NA
CASSLDPSYNEQFF
TGTGCCAGCAGCTTAGATCCTAGTTACAATGAGCAGTTCTTC
>TRBJ1-1|TRBV11-2|NA|NA
CASSLGPRGTEAFF
TGTGCCAGCAGCTTAGGACCGAGGGGGACTGAAGCTTTCTTT
>TRBJ1-2|TRBV27|NA|TRBD1
CASREFGTVRGDGYTF
TGTGCCAGCAGGGAATTCGGGACAGTACGAGGAGATGGCTACACCTTC
>TRBJ1-1|TRBV19|NA|NA
CASSLSTNTEAFF
TGTGCCAGTAGTCTTAGTACGAACACTGAAGCTTTCTTT
>TRBJ1-5|TRBV28|NA|NA
CASSLGVLGNQPQHF
TGTGCCAGCAGTTTAGGGGTTTTAGGCAATCAGCCCCAGCATTTT
>TRBJ1-2|TRBV7-2|NA|NA
CASSLSRTGFDYGYTF
TGTGCCAGCAGCTTGAGCAGGACTGGGTTTGACTATGGCTACACCTTC
>TRBJ1-1|TRBV5-5|NA|NA
CASSLISNTEAFF
TGTGCCAGCAGCTTAATATCGAACACTGAAGCTTTCTTT
>TRBJ2-5|TRBV27|NA|TRBD1
CASRRPGTGIGRETQYF
TGTGCCAGCAGGCGACCCGGGACAGGTATCGGTCGAGAGACCCAGTACTTC
>TRBJ1-3|TRBV10-3|few|TRBD1
CAINGQGGNTIYF
TGTGCCATCAATGGACAGGGAGGAAACACCATATATTTT
>TRBJ2-5|TRBV5-1|few|NA
CASSSGLQETQYF
TGCGCCAGCAGCTCCGGACTCCAAGAGACCCAGTACTTC
>TRBJ2-4|TRBV7-6|NA|NA
CASNRGDGAKNIQYF
TGTGCCAGCAATAGGGGGGATGGAGCCAAAAACATTCAGTACTTC
>TRBJ2-7|TRBV7-6|once|NA
CASSLQDLSYEQYF
TGTGCCAGCAGCTTACAGGACTTATCTTACGAGCAGTACTTC
>TRBJ2-5|TRBV12-1|NA|NA
CASIERAGEETQYF
TGTGCCAGCATCGAGCGGGCGGGAGAAGAGACCCAGTACTTC
>TRBJ2-7|TRBV15|NA|NA
CATSTLGGLKTYEQYF
TGTGCCACCAGCACCCTGGGGGGGCTAAAAACCTACGAGCAGTACTTC
>TRBJ1-4|TRBV7-8|NA|NA
CASSLTWVAGLGNEKLFF
TGTGCCAGCAGCTTAACGTGGGTAGCGGGGTTAGGGAATGAAAAACTGTTTTTT
>TRBJ2-3|TRBV29-1|NA|NA
CSVVWHHTSTDTQYF
TGCAGCGTTGTGTGGCACCATACTAGCACAGATACGCAGTATTTT
>TRBJ1-2|TRBV28|few|NA
CASEGSYGYTF
TGTGCCAGCGAGGGATCCTATGGCTACACCTTC
>TRBJ1-2|TRBV29-1|NA|NA
CSVEVRAANYGYTF
TGCAGCGTTGAGGTCAGGGCCGCTAACTATGGCTACACCTTC
>TRBJ2-5|TRBV13|NA|NA
CASSSTLSLVTQYF
TGTGCCAGCAGCTCCACCCTCAGTCTAGTGACCCAGTACTTC
>TRBJ2-7|TRBV6-5|NA|TRBD1
CASSYSRTGAYEQYF
TGTGCCAGCAGTTACTCGCGGACAGGGGCCTACGAGCAGTACTTC
>TRBJ2-3|TRBV9|few|NA
CASSVEDSRTDTQYF
TGTGCCAGCAGCGTAGAGGACAGCCGCACAGATACGCAGTATTTT
>TRBJ2-7|TRBV7-9|once|NA
CASSLSKDTYEQYF
TGTGCCAGCAGCTTATCAAAGGATACCTACGAGCAGTACTTC
>TRBJ1-1|TRBV19|NA|NA
CASEDTEAFF
TGTGCGTCGGAAGACACTGAAGCTTTCTTT
>TRBJ1-5|TRBV6-1|NA|NA
CASSEERDLSFSNQPQHF
TGTGCCAGCAGTGAGGAGCGAGATTTAAGTTTCAGCAATCAGCCCCAGCATTTT
>TRBJ1-2|TRBV6-5|NA|NA
CASSPEGNYGYTF
TGTGCCAGCAGTCCAGAGGGGAACTATGGCTACACCTTC
>TRBJ2-7|TRBV5-1|NA|NA
CASSPGRGPGEQYF
TGCGCCAGCAGCCCGGGACGGGGCCCTGGCGAGCAGTACTTC
>TRBJ2-7|TRBV5-1|few|TRBD1
CASSLAGTGIYEQYF
TGCGCCAGCAGCTTGGCCGGGACAGGGATCTACGAGCAGTACTTC
>TRBJ2-7|TRBV9|NA|NA
CASSKGALSYEQYF
TGTGCCAGCAGCAAAGGAGCCCTTTCCTACGAGCAGTACTTC
>TRBJ2-1|TRBV12-5|once|NA
CASGLEASSDSYNEQFF
TGTGCTAGTGGTTTGGAAGCGAGCAGCGACTCCTACAATGAGCAGTTCTTC
>TRBJ2-7|TRBV28|once|NA
CASINQAYEQYF
TGTGCCAGCATTAACCAGGCTTACGAGCAGTACTTC
>TRBJ1-1|TRBV6-5|NA|NA
CASTPFAEAFF
TGTGCCAGCACCCCCTTCGCTGAAGCTTTCTTT
>TRBJ2-2|TRBV29-1|once|TRBD2
CSVVLGSGGFTGELFF
TGCAGCGTTGTTCTTGGGTCGGGAGGTTTCACCGGGGAGCTGTTTTTT